Described below is a single T cell receptor beta chain sequence and its context. The target antigen is unknown. This entry comes from a study of blood T cells in healthy people across ages. Findings and limits, study-wide: A roughly linear fall in TCR beta diversity per million T cells was seen with increasing age. Diversity was higher, and naive CD4+ cells more numerous, in long-lived donors than in aged donors. The study lacked donor CMV status, which possibly confounded expanded clonotype changes.

The authors ran a second PCR of about 7 to 12 cycles using a sample-barcoded 5' primer and a J-beta primer mix. TCRdb re-called the 5' RACE reads through MiXCR, storing one row per CDR3 protein. The data hold approximately 800,000 distinct CDR3 sequences, with 62% observed a single time. This clonotype was sampled from a man aged 25 to 40 in good health. What was sequenced was blood.

The CDR3 coding sequence is TGTGCCAGCAGTTCCCCAGCTGTGGATGAGCAGTTCTTC. Protein product: CASSSPAVDEQFF. The chain is built from TRBV6-5 and TRBJ2-1; no clear D. The germline gives CDR1 MNHEY, CDR2 SVGAGI. Trimming took off 4 bases at V and 8 bases at J, with 12 bases between the two ends. The CDR3 runs to 13 residues.